Listed below are T cell receptor beta chains from one sample, sequenced in a study of shared clonotypes between healthy human individuals. Clones were read by immunoSEQ multiplex PCR, and TCRdb kept only the in-frame ones, dropping some. This table has some 1,600,000 clones, roughly 98% appearing once. Material: naive CD4+ T cells sorted from blood. These TCRs come from a man younger than 45 in good health. CDR3s include the opening cysteine and the closing phenylalanine or tryptophan. D genes are given only for firm matches. The listing skips clone size in some rows; elsewhere it reads once, few, many or a size class.

j_gene,v_gene,d_gene,abundance,CDR3nt,CDR3aa
TRBJ1-5,TRBV6-6,NA,NA,TGTGCCAGCAGTTCCTACAGCAATCAGCCCCAGCATTTT,CASSSYSNQPQHF
TRBJ2-7,TRBV28,NA,NA,TGTGCCAGCAGTCCAGTCGGGTGGTCAGCCTACGAGCAGTACTTC,CASSPVGWSAYEQYF
TRBJ2-7,TRBV2,NA,NA,TGTGCCAGCAGTGAAACTAGCTACGAGCAGTACTTC,CASSETSYEQYF
TRBJ2-5,TRBV18,NA,NA,TGTGCCAGCTCACCGTTGACCGCAGGGGAGACCCAGTACTTC,CASSPLTAGETQYF
TRBJ2-2,TRBV6-1,NA,NA,TGTGCCAGCAAAGAGGGGTTCGGGGAGCTGTTTTTT,CASKEGFGELFF
TRBJ2-3,TRBV10-3,TRBD1,once,TGTGCCATCAGTCAGCAGGGGGACAGCACAGATACGCAGTATTTT,CAISQQGDSTDTQYF
TRBJ2-7,TRBV6-5,NA,NA,TGTGCCAGCGTGTCGTCGGCGGGATACGAGCAGTACTTC,CASVSSAGYEQYF
TRBJ2-3,TRBV9,NA,NA,TGTGCCAGCAGCGTCTTTGAGACTGCAGATACGCAGTATTTT,CASSVFETADTQYF
TRBJ1-1,TRBV19,NA,NA,TGTGCCAGTAGGCCCACAGGGACTAACACTGAAGCTTTCTTT,CASRPTGTNTEAFF
TRBJ2-1,TRBV28,NA,NA,TGTGCCAGCATCCCTGGGGGTAGCTACAATGAGCAGTTCTTC,CASIPGGSYNEQFF
TRBJ2-3,TRBV28,TRBD2,NA,TGTGCCAGCAGGCGTCCGGGACTAACCACCGGGACGGATACGCAGTATTTT,CASRRPGLTTGTDTQYF
TRBJ2-2,TRBV11-3,TRBD2,NA,TGTGCCAGCAGCCCCGGACTAGCGGGAGTGTCCGGGGAGCTGTTTTTT,CASSPGLAGVSGELFF
TRBJ2-3,TRBV19,TRBD2,NA,TGTGCCAGTAGTATCCCCAGACTCGGAGCGGGAGCTGTGGATACGCAGTATTTT,CASSIPRLGAGAVDTQYF
TRBJ2-3,TRBV7-9,NA,NA,TGTGCCAGCAGCTTACTTACGGGAGAGTCAGATACGCAGTATTTT,CASSLLTGESDTQYF
TRBJ2-2,TRBV18,NA,NA,TGTGCCAGCTCACCGGTAAACACCGGGGAGCTGTTTTTT,CASSPVNTGELFF
TRBJ1-4,TRBV6-5,NA,NA,TGTGCCAGCAGTTACTCGCGACGTCTCATCTATGAAAAACTGTTTTTT,CASSYSRRLIYEKLFF
TRBJ2-1,TRBV7-9,TRBD1,NA,TGTGCCATCCTCCCTTTAACCGGGACAGGGGTTCAGGATGAGCAGTTCTTC,CAILPLTGTGVQDEQFF
TRBJ2-7,TRBV28,NA,once,TGTGCCAGCAGTCCCTCGGGGCCGAAGTACGAGCAGTACTTC,CASSPSGPKYEQYF
TRBJ2-6,TRBV19,NA,NA,TGTGCCAGTAGTCCCGGGGCTGGGGCCAACGTCCTGACTTTC,CASSPGAGANVLTF
TRBJ2-2,TRBV12-5,TRBD1,NA,TGTGCTAGTGCCCTGGGACAGATGAACACCGGGGAGCTGTTTTTT,CASALGQMNTGELFF
TRBJ1-2,TRBV5-4,TRBD1,few,TGTGCCAGCAGCACAGGGGGAGATGGCTACACCTTC,CASSTGGDGYTF
TRBJ2-2,TRBV11-2,TRBD1,NA,TGTGCCAGCAGCTTAGGGGACAGGGCGACCGGGGAGCTGTTTTTT,CASSLGDRATGELFF
TRBJ1-4,TRBV7-9,NA,once,TGTGCCAGCAGCTTAGCGGGAGACTTGGGTGAAAAACTGTTTTTT,CASSLAGDLGEKLFF
TRBJ2-7,TRBV6-4,NA,NA,TGTGCCAGCAGCCTACAGGGAGGTGGCGAGCAGTACTTC,CASSLQGGGEQYF
TRBJ2-7,TRBV5-1,TRBD1,NA,TGCGCCAGCAGCTCGCGGCTAACAGGGGCCTCCTACGAGCAGTACTTC,CASSSRLTGASYEQYF
TRBJ2-3,TRBV5-1,NA,NA,TGCGCCAGCAGCTTGTACCGGTTGGATACGCAGTATTTT,CASSLYRLDTQYF
TRBJ1-4,TRBV4-3,NA,NA,TGCGCCAGCAGCCAAGCCCCGGACAGAACTAATGAAAAACTGTTTTTT,CASSQAPDRTNEKLFF
TRBJ1-1,TRBV5-1,TRBD1,NA,TGCGCCAGCAGCGAAATAGGACAGGGGGCGTCGGAAGCTTTCTTT,CASSEIGQGASEAFF
TRBJ2-6,TRBV11-2,NA,NA,TGTGCCAGCAGCCAGACATGGGCCTCCGGGGCCAACGTCCTGACTTTC,CASSQTWASGANVLTF
TRBJ2-1,TRBV27,TRBD2,NA,TGTGCCACCCGACTAGCGGGAGGTAATGAGCAGTTCTTC,CATRLAGGNEQFF
TRBJ2-7,TRBV5-4,NA,NA,TGTGCCAGCAGCTTGCTGGGAGGCAGCTCCTACGAGCAGTACTTC,CASSLLGGSSYEQYF
TRBJ2-7,TRBV2,NA,NA,TGTGCCAGCAGTGAAGTAGGAGCGGGGCAGTACTTC,CASSEVGAGQYF
TRBJ2-5,TRBV5-1,TRBD2,once,TGCGCCAGCAGCTTGGGACTAGCGGTCGGTCAAGAGACCCAGTACTTC,CASSLGLAVGQETQYF
TRBJ1-5,TRBV6-6,NA,NA,TGTGCCAGCAACCCGGCGGCGTTGAGCAATCAGCCCCAGCATTTT,CASNPAALSNQPQHF
TRBJ2-5,TRBV7-3,NA,once,TGTGCCAGCACCTGCCTGACAGAGAAAGAGACCCAGTACTTC,CASTCLTEKETQYF
TRBJ2-1,TRBV7-6,TRBD2,NA,TGTGCCAGCAGCTCCCTAGCGGGGGGGTACAATGAGCAGTTCTTC,CASSSLAGGYNEQFF
TRBJ1-5,TRBV27,NA,NA,TGTGCCAGCAGTCCCCGGGGTGTGTCCCGGCCGAATCAGCCCCAGCATTTT,CASSPRGVSRPNQPQHF
TRBJ2-3,TRBV27,NA,NA,TGTGCCAGCAGGGGGATCGTAGGGACAGATACGCAGTATTTT,CASRGIVGTDTQYF
TRBJ2-7,TRBV5-1,NA,NA,TGCGCCAGCAGCTTGAACACGGACAGCTCCTACGAGCAGTACTTC,CASSLNTDSSYEQYF
TRBJ2-3,TRBV19,NA,NA,TGTGCCACCGATGGGGGAACAGATACGCAGTATTTT,CATDGGTDTQYF
TRBJ1-2,TRBV5-1,NA,NA,TGCGCCAGCAGCTTGGACAGGAGCTTGGATGGCTACACCTTC,CASSLDRSLDGYTF
TRBJ2-1,TRBV5-5,NA,NA,TGTGCCAGCAGCTTGGAAATGGGGCCCCAGGTGTACAATGAGCAGTTCTTC,CASSLEMGPQVYNEQFF
TRBJ1-5,TRBV5-6,TRBD1,NA,TGTGCCAGCAGCCCCCAGGGGGCTCCACAGCCCCAGCATTTT,CASSPQGAPQPQHF
TRBJ1-3,TRBV10-3,NA,NA,TGTGCCATCACGGACGGCAGGACTGGAAACACCATATATTTT,CAITDGRTGNTIYF
TRBJ2-5,TRBV20-1,NA,NA,TGCAGTGCTAGTGTGAGTGAGACCCAGTACTTC,CSASVSETQYF
TRBJ2-1,TRBV15,NA,NA,TGTGCCACCAGCAGAGTCGGGGTATACAATGAGCAGTTCTTC,CATSRVGVYNEQFF
TRBJ1-5,TRBV28,NA,NA,TGTGCCAGCAGTTTATGGGGGGGACAAGGCAATCAGCCCCAGCATTTT,CASSLWGGQGNQPQHF
TRBJ1-1,TRBV5-1,NA,NA,TGCGCCAGCAGCTTGATTGGGGGGACTGAAGCTTTCTTT,CASSLIGGTEAFF
TRBJ2-7,TRBV2,TRBD1,NA,TGTGCCAGCGATGATAAGGACAGGGGGGGATACGAGCAGTACTTC,CASDDKDRGGYEQYF
TRBJ2-7,TRBV6-1,NA,NA,TGTGCCACCTCAAACACAGGGCCCTACGAGCAGTACTTC,CATSNTGPYEQYF
TRBJ1-1,TRBV19,NA,NA,TGTGCCAGTAGTATGATTGTGGGCACTGAAGCTTTCTTT,CASSMIVGTEAFF
TRBJ2-5,TRBV5-4,NA,NA,TGTGCCAGTTCAAGGGACCAAGAGACCCAGTACTTC,CASSRDQETQYF
TRBJ2-7,TRBV6-5,NA,once,TGTGCCAGCAGTTACTCGATCGAGGTAGACTACGAGCAGTACTTC,CASSYSIEVDYEQYF
TRBJ1-4,TRBV15,NA,NA,TGTGCCACCAGCACCTCAAACAGGGTTGGTAATGAAAAACTGTTTTTT,CATSTSNRVGNEKLFF
TRBJ2-7,TRBV18,TRBD2,NA,TGTGCCAGCTCGCCAGGGACTAGCGGCTCCTACGAGCAGTACTTC,CASSPGTSGSYEQYF
TRBJ1-5,TRBV19,TRBD1,NA,TGTGCCAGTAGTATAGATCCCCGGGACAGGGGGGATCAGCCCCAGCATTTT,CASSIDPRDRGDQPQHF